The present T cell receptor (beta chain) was sequenced within a study of CD8 T cells in Susac syndrome. The wider study: Clinically active disease was present in five or six of the sequenced Susac syndrome patients. Roughly eight of these patients were in remission.

Peripheral blood CD8+ and CD4+ T cells were profiled by TCR beta sequencing. Overall study findings and caveats: An acknowledgment was made by the study that its TCR sequencing and HLA analysis involved relatively few individuals.

Losses at the gene ends were 3 bases for V and 6 bases for J; bases not matched to a gene: 8. Germline V lookup: CDR1 LNHDA, CDR2 SQIVND (reference sequence). This CDR3 has 14 residues. RNA was extracted with the RNeasy kit, and a quantity of roughly 0.5 to 1 ug was reverse transcribed using random hexamers. MiXCR, applied by TCRdb to the immunoSEQ multiplex PCR reads, yields one record per CDR3 protein. Seen here are some 150,000 distinct CDR3 sequences, approximately 95% observed once, and the top ten hold roughly 0.14%. On this clonotype itself: Its antigen is as yet unknown.

Specimen: CD4+ T cells from PBMCs. V gene TRBV19 combines with J gene TRBJ2-7; 7 nucleotides agree with TRBD1. This clonotype was sampled from a human donor with Susac syndrome. The chain's CDR3 is CASSIFDRAGEQYF. The CDR3 nucleotides are TGTGCCAGTAGTATTTTCGACAGGGCGGGCGAGCAGTACTTC.